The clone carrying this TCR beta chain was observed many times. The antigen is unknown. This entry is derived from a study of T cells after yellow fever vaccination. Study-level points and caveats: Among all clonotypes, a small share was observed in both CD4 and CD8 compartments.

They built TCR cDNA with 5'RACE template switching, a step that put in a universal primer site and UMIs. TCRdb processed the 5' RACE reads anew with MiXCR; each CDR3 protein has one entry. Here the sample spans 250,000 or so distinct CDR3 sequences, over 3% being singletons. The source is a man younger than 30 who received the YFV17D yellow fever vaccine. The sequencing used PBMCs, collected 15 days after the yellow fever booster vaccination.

The CDR3 sequence is CASSFQGRSNEKLFF. As DNA, the CDR3 is TGTGCCAGCAGCTTTCAGGGGAGGTCGAATGAAAAACTGTTTTTT. V is TRBV11-2 and J is TRBJ1-4, with a tentative D call TRBD1 (6 bases). V was cut by 3 bases and J by 5 bases, with 13 bases left in between. The CDR3 sequence is 15 residues long. Germline V gene lookup returns CDR1 SGHAT and CDR2 FQNNGV.